Included here is one TCR beta chain sequence, with context. Its antigen is not identified. The table came from immunoSEQ multiplex PCR; TCRdb's copy has only in-frame clones and leaves some out. Of more than 15,000 clones listed, around 73% are singletons. The sample belongs to a study of CD4 T cells in relation to SARS-CoV-2 and coronaviruses. In the study overall: PBMCs were cultured with antigen for nine to eleven days before TCR beta sequencing.

CDR1 SGDLS and CDR2 YYNGEE come from the germline V gene. Deletions cut 1 base from V and 0 bases from J, with 8 bases between. The CDR3 spans 15 residues. Unexposed donor CD4+ T cells date from 2011-2018, before the COVID-19 pandemic. The cells were cultured for under twelve days before CD4+ T cells were isolated. Unexposed-donor CD4+ T cells were probed with SARS-CoV-2 S/N and four cold-coronavirus spikes, cells permitting. This TCR was sampled from a human donor in good health. Specimen: CD4+ T cells from PBMCs, cultured in vitro. The V and J genes are TRBV9 and TRBJ2-1, with D hard to call. The CDR3 DNA reads as TGTGCCAGCAGCGTAAGCAGCAGCTCCTACAATGAGCAGTTCTTC. It is translated as CASSVSSSSYNEQFF.